These 10 T cell receptor beta chains were all obtained from the same sample, sequenced in a study of response to subunit inactivated influenza vaccine. TCRdb reprocessed the RT-PCR reads via MiXCR and lists one record per CDR3 protein. The table includes some 600,000 distinct CDR3 sequences, 11% to 15% detected once. The sequences come from PBMCs from blood, collected roughly 2 weeks before vaccination. Receptors originate from a man between 50 and 59 years old who received an inactivated influenza vaccine.

In its sample, this clonotype was seen a few times. The V call is TRBV29-1, the J call TRBJ2-3; the D call may be TRBD1 or TRBD2 (5 bases each). Trimming took off 7 bases at V and 2 bases at J, with 10 bases between the two ends. Germline values: CDR1 SQVTM, CDR2 ANQGSEA. This CDR3 has 12 amino acids. The CDR3 DNA is TGCAGCGGAGGGGTACACACAGATACGCAGTATTTT. Amino acid sequence: CSGGVHTDTQYF.

The chain uses TRBV20-1 and TRBJ2-2; D call uncertain. In germline, CDR1 is DFQATT, CDR2 SNEGSKA (reference sequence). V was pared by 0 bases and J by 8 bases, with 10 bases between. The CDR3 length is 13 residues. CDR3 nucleotides: TGCAGTGCTAGAGATGCTGGGCTGGGGGAGCTGTTTTTT. Translation: CSARDAGLGELFF.

This clonotype was detected only once. A much more abundant neighbour one base away suggests this may be a read error. CDR3 region: CACSYSGQGGLFF. The CDR3 DNA reads as TGTGCCTGCAGTTACTCCGGACAGGGAGGACTGTTTTTT. V gene TRBV6-6 combines with J gene TRBJ1-4; 8 bases align to TRBD1. The CDR3 is 13 residues long. Germline lookup yields CDR1 MNHNY and CDR2 SVGAGI (reference sequence).

This clonotype was counted at least ten times. The J gene is TRBJ1-3, the V gene TRBV28; no firm D call. V lost 8 bases, J lost 1 base, and 15 bases lay in between. Germline lookup yields CDR1 MDHEN and CDR2 SYDVKM. The CDR3 consists of 15 residues. CDR3 residues: CASGLSGWSGNTIYF. CDR3 DNA sequence: TGTGCCAGCGGGTTAAGTGGGTGGTCTGGAAACACCATATATTTT.

The V and J genes are TRBV10-3 and TRBJ2-3; 7 bases match TRBD2. Germline CDR1 and CDR2: ENHRY and SYGVKD. The CDR3 consists of 14 residues. After removal of 2 bases from V and 4 bases from J, the junction contained 3 bases not matched to a gene. CDR3 region: CAISEGGRADTQYF. The CDR3 DNA sequence: TGTGCCATCAGTGAGGGCGGGAGAGCAGATACGCAGTATTTT.

This clonotype was seen only a few times. J is TRBJ2-1 and V is TRBV20-1, with unresolved D. CDR1 and CDR2 (germline): DFQATT, SNEGSKA (reference sequence). With 3 bases removed from V and 6 bases from J, the gap between germline ends came to 15 bases. There are 14 residues in the CDR3. CDR3 sequence reads: CSASLGAQSNEQFF. Written as DNA, the CDR3 is TGCAGTGCTAGCCTCGGAGCTCAAAGCAATGAGCAGTTCTTC.

This clonotype was observed a handful of times. The rearrangement uses TRBV30 and TRBJ2-7; D gene ambiguous. The CDR3 extends over 12 amino acids. V shed 0 bases and J shed 5 bases, with 8 bases lying between them. Germline V gene sequence: CDR1 GTSNPN, CDR2 SVGIG (reference sequence). The chain's CDR3 is CAWSVHSNEQYF. The CDR3 nucleotides read TGTGCCTGGAGTGTACACTCGAACGAGCAGTACTTC.

The genes are TRBV9 and TRBJ2-7, with D perhaps matching TRBD2 (6 bases). The CDR3 totals 15 residues. CDR1 and CDR2 (germline): SGDLS, YYNGEE. Deletions cut 4 bases from V and 4 bases from J, with 18 bases between. CDR3 bases: TGTGCCAGCAGCCCTGGGACTCGCTGGCCTTACGAGCAGTACTTC. Its translation is CASSPGTRWPYEQYF. Looking up the rest from reference TRBV9 and TRBJ2-7 gives the full variable domain: DSGVTQTPKHLITATGQRVTLRCSPRSGDLSVYWYQQSLDQGLQFLIQYYNGEERAKGNILERFSAQQFPDLHSELNLSSLELGDSALYFCASSPGTRWPYEQYFGPGTRLTVT.

The chain carries TRBV7-9 and TRBJ2-7, with D possibly TRBD2 on 6 matching bases. This CDR3 is 13 amino acids long. The germline V gene has CDR1 SEHNR and CDR2 FQNEAQ (reference sequence). Trimming removed 1 base from V and 5 bases from J, with 9 bases in between. CDR3 sequence: CASSLGAGNEQYF. In DNA form, the CDR3 reads TGTGCCAGCAGCTTAGGTGCGGGGAACGAGCAGTACTTC.

The chain couples TRBV4-3 to TRBJ2-7; D unclear. Trimming removed 5 bases at V and 0 bases at J, with 11 bases between. CDR1 LGHNA and CDR2 YSLEER come from the germline V gene. The CDR3 is 14 residues long. This chain's CDR3 is CASSDSTRSYEQYF. In DNA, the CDR3 is TGCGCCAGCAGCGATTCGACCCGCTCCTACGAGCAGTACTTC.